These 9 T cell receptor beta chains originate from one sample sequenced in a study of identical twins (dated by TCRdb to 2016 to 2017). The protocol used for the library was 5' RACE. The sequencer listed for this sample is Illumina HiSeq 2000. TCRdb cleaned the public reads at Q25 with fastp, built clones with MiXCR and kept in-frame beta chains. When rows share a CDR3 protein, they turn into one entry using the most common DNA and genes. Here the sample has around 1.7 million distinct CDR3 sequences; less than 40% occur a single time. The top ten hold over 0.25% of the sample. Sequenced input: cord blood. The receptors here all came from a newborn girl in good health.

This clonotype was counted a few times. V is TRBV29-1 and J is TRBJ2-1, with 15 bases aligning to TRBD2. The V gene end was trimmed by 7 bases and the J gene end by 4 bases; junction bases not matched to a gene: 8. Per the germline V gene, CDR1 is SQVTM and CDR2 is ANQGSEA. There are 16 residues in the CDR3. CDR3 region: CSALSGLAGGYNEQFF. In nucleotides, the CDR3 is TGCAGCGCCCTCTCGGGACTAGCGGGAGGATACAATGAGCAGTTCTTC.

This chain joins TRBV2 and TRBJ2-1; TRBD2 matches 14 bases. CDR1 and CDR2 (germline): SNHLY, FYNNEI. Trimming removed 6 bases from V and 10 bases from J; junction bases left unmatched: 8. The CDR3 length is 15 residues. The CDR3 DNA follows: TGTGCCAGCAGCCCGACTAGCGGGAGGGCCTACGAGCAGTTCTTC. Translated, it gives CASSPTSGRAYEQFF.

This clonotype occurred a few times. This chain connects TRBV24-1 to TRBJ2-7; tentatively, D is TRBD2 (6 bases). Germline V CDR1 and CDR2: KGHDR, SFDVKD. CDR3 length equals 16 residues. V lost 2 bases, J lost 2 bases, and 15 bases lay in between. This CDR3 is CATSDSGGTSPYEQYF. The CDR3 DNA reads as TGTGCCACCAGTGATTCGGGCGGGACCTCCCCCTACGAGCAGTACTTC.

This clonotype was seen only once. The chain uses TRBV6-1 and TRBJ2-3; perhaps TRBD1 as D (5 bases). V shed 4 bases and J shed 10 bases, with 9 bases lying between them. The CDR3 runs 11 residues. CDR1 MNHNS and CDR2 SASEGT come from the germline V gene. CDR3: CASSAGNSQYF. CDR3 DNA: TGTGCCAGCAGTGCAGGGAATTCGCAGTATTTT.

The chain carries TRBV12-3 or TRBV12-4 and TRBJ1-1; D is unclear. CDR3 size: 13 residues. V was pared by 5 bases and J by 1 base, with 8 bases between. CDR3 DNA: TGTGCCAGCAGTGATCAGCGGAACACTGAAGCTTTCTTT. Translated: CASSDQRNTEAFF.

This clonotype was detected many times. This chain uses TRBV12-3 or TRBV12-4 with TRBJ2-7; 8 bases match TRBD1. CDR3 length equals 16 residues. The V segment lost 4 bases and the J segment 0 bases; nucleotides outside the gene matches: 8. This chain's CDR3 is CASSSPGTGVSYEQYF. CDR3 coding DNA: TGTGCCAGCAGTTCCCCCGGGACAGGAGTCTCCTACGAGCAGTACTTC.

This clonotype was counted between two and nine times. V usage is TRBV27 and J usage is TRBJ2-1, with 11 positions matching TRBD2. V shed 5 bases and J 3 bases; nucleotides not matched to a gene: 3. The V gene's germline CDR1 is MNHEY and CDR2 SMNVEV (reference sequence). This CDR3 contains 15 residues. In nucleotides, the CDR3 is TGTGCCAGCAGTATAGCGGGGGGGCTCTACAATGAGCAGTTCTTC. Protein: CASSIAGGLYNEQFF.

In its sample, this clonotype was seen many times. V usage is TRBV24-1 and J usage is TRBJ1-5; 8 bases fit TRBD1. Trimming took 0 bases from V and 4 from J; bases not matched to a gene: 4. The CDR3 totals 16 residues. Germline-derived CDR1 and CDR2 are KGHDR and SFDVKD. CDR3 region: CATSDLLRGRNQPQHF. In DNA, the CDR3 is TGTGCCACCAGTGATTTGCTCAGGGGGCGAAATCAGCCCCAGCATTTT.

The sample holds a few counts of this clonotype. This chain connects TRBV9 to TRBJ2-5; tentatively, D is TRBD2 (6 bases). Near its end, the DNA agrees better with TRBJ2-7, so the J call may be wrong. The V gene's germline CDR1 is SGDLS and CDR2 YYNGEE. The CDR3 consists of 14 residues. The CDR3 is CASSVERAPYEQYF. CDR3 nucleotide sequence: TGTGCCAGCAGCGTCGAGCGGGCCCCCTACGAGCAGTACTTC.